This TCR beta chain was retrieved from a study of shared clonotypes between healthy human individuals. Points from the study as a whole: Shared across several donors were around 5% of the naive CD4 clonotypes. Unshared clonotypes carried lower generation probabilities than those common to all four donors.

Worth noting for this clone: The antigen is unknown.

Using immunoSEQ multiplex PCR, the repertoire was profiled, and TCRdb retains in-frame clones only, with some absent. The repertoire holds hundreds of thousands of clones, with roughly 95% as singletons. The germline CDR1 and CDR2 sequences are MNHNS and SASEGT. The junction had 7 bases not matched to a gene; V was cut back by 1 base and J by 0 bases. There are 17 residues in the CDR3. Partitioning of CD4+ cells yielded a CD45RA+ naive subset and a CD45RA-negative memory subset. This sequence joins TRBV6-1 and TRBJ2-7; 9 bases fit TRBD2. The receptor's source is a young woman in good health. Input material: naive CD4+ T cells sorted from blood. The subset is: CD45RA+ positively selected. In DNA form, the CDR3 reads TGTGCCAGCAGTGAAGAGAAGCGGGAGGCCACCTCCTACGAGCAGTACTTC. It yields the protein CASSEEKREATSYEQYF.